Following are 30 T cell receptor beta chains from one sample sequenced in a study of PD-L1 blockade in urothelial cancer. Described time point: pretreatment peripheral blood. Profiled with immunoSEQ multiplex PCR; TCRdb holds only in-frame clones, not every one. Of around 40,000 clones listed, 90% to 95% are singletons. The material sequenced was PBMCs, taken around atezolizumab (anti-PD-L1) treatment. The origin of the receptors is a woman aged 60-70 years with urothelial cancer.

This chain uses TRBV5-5 with TRBJ2-7, with 8 positions matching TRBD1. The CDR3 runs to 12 residues. CDR1 is SGHKS and CDR2 is YYEKEE in the germline V gene (reference sequence). The V and J ends lost 4 bases and 6 bases, in that order; junction bases with no gene match: 3. CDR3 region: CASSPDRGEQYF. CDR3 DNA sequence: TGTGCCAGCAGCCCTGACAGGGGCGAGCAGTACTTC.

CDR3 residues: CASSSTGKNQPQHF. CDR3 coding DNA: TGTGCCAGCAGCTCGACCGGGAAGAATCAGCCCCAGCATTTT. The chain carries TRBV7-9 and TRBJ1-5; no reliable D call. The CDR3 is made up of 14 amino acids. V lost 4 bases to trimming and J lost 4 bases, with 11 bases between them. CDR1 is SEHNR, CDR2 FQNEAQ, per germline (reference sequence).

V and J are TRBV27 and TRBJ1-5; the D is unclear. Trimming cost V 0 bases and J 4 bases, with 16 bases left between them. The V gene's germline CDR1 is MNHEY and CDR2 SMNVEV (reference sequence). This CDR3 contains 17 residues. The CDR3 spells CASSLSAVRQINQPQHF. The DNA for the CDR3 is TGTGCCAGCAGTTTATCGGCTGTACGCCAAATAAATCAGCCCCAGCATTTT.

This chain joins TRBV5-1 and TRBJ1-2; 7 bases match TRBD1. CDR3 size: 13 residues. V was pared by 0 bases and J by 8 bases, with 4 bases of the junction left unmatched. From germline, CDR1 is SGHRS and CDR2 YFSETQ. The CDR3 loop is CASSLVGGQGYTF. For the CDR3, the DNA is TGCGCCAGCAGCTTGGTAGGGGGCCAGGGCTACACCTTC.

J is TRBJ2-3 and V is TRBV6-5; 10 bases align to TRBD2. This CDR3 region has 15 residues. Trimming at V came to 2 bases and at J to 5 bases, leaving 4 bases not matched to a gene. CDR1 is MNHEY and CDR2 is SVGAGI in the germline V gene. CDR3 DNA sequence: TGTGCCAGCAGTTACCGACTAGCGGGCCAAGATACGCAGTATTTT. As protein: CASSYRLAGQDTQYF.

This chain joins TRBV5-4 and TRBJ2-1; D is possibly TRBD1 (6 bases). Trimming removed 1 base at V and 4 bases at J, with 15 bases between. The CDR3 is 16 residues long. CDR1 is SGHNT, CDR2 YYREEE, per germline (reference sequence). CDR3 sequence reads: CASSLTGQGFYNEQFF. The CDR3 nucleotides are TGTGCCAGCAGCTTGACGGGACAAGGCTTTTACAATGAGCAGTTCTTC.

This clone was detected once. The chain carries TRBV2 and TRBJ2-5; 7 bases agree with TRBD1. The CDR3 totals 14 residues. J was trimmed by 7 bases and V by 6 bases; bases with no gene match: 11. The germline V gene has CDR1 SNHLY and CDR2 FYNNEI. The CDR3 nucleotides read TGTGCCAGCAGCGCGCCGGGACAGACGACGACCCAGTACTTC. It is translated as CASSAPGQTTTQYF.

For this clone: Other DNA sequences in the sample encode the same CDR3. This chain links TRBV20-1 with TRBJ1-2; maybe TRBD1 (5 bases). There are 11 residues in the CDR3. V lost 6 bases, J lost 5 bases, and 10 bases lay in between. Germline CDR1 and CDR2: DFQATT and SNEGSKA (reference sequence). The CDR3 bases are TGCAGTGCGCGTGACAGTTATGGCTACACCTTC. Its protein product is CSARDSYGYTF.

The chain joins TRBV4-1 to TRBJ2-7, with 8 bases matching TRBD1. Trimming took 1 base from V and 3 from J; bases not matched to a gene: 11. CDR1 is MGHRA, CDR2 YSYEKL, per germline. The CDR3 has 17 amino acids. The CDR3 DNA reads TGCGCCAGCAGCCAAGGGGGACCGGGACAGGTCAGCTACGAGCAGTACTTC. It codes for CASSQGGPGQVSYEQYF.

The chain is built from TRBV5-6 and TRBJ1-6; D possibly corresponds to TRBD1 (5 bases). The CDR3 totals 15 residues. V dropped 0 bases and J dropped 13 bases, with 17 bases sitting between them. The germline V gene has CDR1 SGHDT and CDR2 YYEEEE. This CDR3 reads CASSLGNRILAPLHF. DNA for the CDR3: TGTGCCAGCAGCTTGGGAAACAGGATCCTGGCCCCCCTCCACTTT.

This chain uses TRBV27 with TRBJ2-5; 8 bases are a match to TRBD2. After removal of 4 bases from V and 5 bases from J, the junction contained 9 bases not matched to a gene. The CDR3 loop spans 15 amino acids. The germline V gene encodes CDR1 MNHEY and CDR2 SMNVEV (reference sequence). For the CDR3, the DNA is TGTGCCAGCAGTTCAGCACTAGCGGTGCTTGAGACCCAGTACTTC. Translating gives CASSSALAVLETQYF.

This chain links TRBV6-1 with TRBJ2-5; D is possibly TRBD1 (6 bases). V was cut by 2 bases and J by 2 bases, with 15 bases left in between. Germline V CDR1 and CDR2: MNHNS, SASEGT. CDR3 length: 16 residues. DNA of the CDR3: TGTGCCAGCAGTGAACCCCCGGGACATCTTCAAGAGACCCAGTACTTC. This translates into CASSEPPGHLQETQYF.

V gene TRBV7-9 combines with J gene TRBJ2-7; 10 nucleotides agree with TRBD1. J was trimmed by 4 bases and V by 2 bases; bases with no gene match: 2. CDR3 length: 14 amino acids. Germline CDR1 is SEHNR and CDR2 is FQNEAQ (reference sequence). In DNA, the CDR3 is TGTGCCAGCAGCTTACGGGACAGGGGATACGAGCAGTACTTC. The encoded protein is CASSLRDRGYEQYF.

V is TRBV28 and J is TRBJ2-7, with D perhaps TRBD1 (6 bases). Between the trimmed V and J ends, which lost 8 bases and 6 bases, there was a span of 11 bases. This CDR3 has 11 residues. From germline, CDR1 is MDHEN and CDR2 SYDVKM. The CDR3: CASGPRGEQYF. As DNA, the CDR3 is TGTGCCAGCGGGCCCAGGGGCGAGCAGTACTTC. Full variable domain (outside the CDR3, taken from reference TRBV28 and TRBJ2-7): DVKVTQSSRYLVKRTGEKVFLECVQDMDHENMFWYRQDPGLGLRLIYFSYDVKMKEKGDIPEGYSVSREKKERFSLILESASTNQTSMYLCASGPRGEQYFGPGTRLTVT.

Here the CDR3 DNA reads TGTGCCAGCAGGGCTAGCGGGAGTCTCTACAATGAGCAGTTCTTC. This encodes CASRASGSLYNEQFF. The rearrangement joins TRBV7-3 to TRBJ2-1; 10 positions match TRBD2. V lost 6 bases and J lost 3; bases outside the gene matches: 5. The CDR3 loop spans 15 amino acids. Germline CDR1 SGHTA, CDR2 FQGTGA.

The chain combines TRBV19 with TRBJ2-5, with 9 positions matching TRBD2. Germline trimming cut 1 base from V and 2 bases from J; bases unmatched to any gene: 5. The germline V gene encodes CDR1 LNHDA and CDR2 SQIVND (reference sequence). The CDR3 is 16 residues long. DNA of the CDR3: TGTGCCAGTAGTATAGGTCGGCTAGCGGGGCAAGAGACCCAGTACTTC. It is translated as CASSIGRLAGQETQYF.

CDR3 sequence reads: CAWIRTGAGYGYTF. In nucleotides, the CDR3 is TGTGCCTGGATCCGGACAGGGGCAGGCTATGGCTACACCTTC. This chain joins TRBV30 and TRBJ1-2; 9 nucleotides agree with TRBD1. Germline V gene sequence: CDR1 GTSNPN, CDR2 SVGIG (reference sequence). This CDR3 has 14 amino acids. V shed 4 bases and J 4 bases; nucleotides not matched to a gene: 7.

This chain joins TRBV23-1 and TRBJ2-7, with D hard to call. TRBV23-1 is identified as an open reading frame with a role that is uncertain. The CDR3 runs to 20 residues. The V and J ends lost 2 bases and 3 bases respectively, with 29 bases between them. The CDR3: CASSQISKYIDTLFGYEQYF. The CDR3 DNA is TGCGCCAGCAGTCAAATCTCAAAATATATAGACACCCTTTTTGGCTACGAGCAGTACTTC.

The chain joins TRBV7-9 to TRBJ2-7; 11 bases align to TRBD2. V dropped 5 bases and J dropped 2; count of bases not matched to a gene: 14. This CDR3 spans 18 amino acids. The germline V gene has CDR1 SEHNR and CDR2 FQNEAQ (reference sequence). The CDR3 sequence: CASSAGLGTSGYTYEQYF. The CDR3 nucleotides are TGTGCCAGCAGCGCGGGTCTGGGGACTAGCGGCTATACCTACGAGCAGTACTTC. Variable domain in full (rest from reference TRBV7-9 and TRBJ2-7): DTGVSQNPRHKITKRGQNVTFRCDPISEHNRLYWYRQTLGQGPEFLTYFQNEAQLEKSRLLSDRFSAERPKGSFSTLEIQRTEQGDSAMYLCASSAGLGTSGYTYEQYFGPGTRLTVT.

The rearrangement links TRBV19 to TRBJ1-5; 9 positions match TRBD1. V trimming: 7 bases; J trimming: 0 bases; junction bases outside the gene matches: 10. Per germline, CDR1 LNHDA and CDR2 SQIVND (reference sequence). The CDR3 sequence is 17 residues long. CDR3 sequence reads: CASTTGGGWYSNQPQHF. The CDR3 region has the DNA TGTGCCAGTACTACAGGGGGCGGTTGGTATAGCAATCAGCCCCAGCATTTT.

This chain connects TRBV2 to TRBJ2-1; 9 positions match TRBD2. The germline CDR1 and CDR2 sequences are SNHLY and FYNNEI. V trimming: 6 bases; J trimming: 7 bases; junction bases outside the gene matches: 10. The CDR3 runs to 15 residues. CDR3 sequence (DNA): TGTGCCAGCAGGGGAATAGCGGGAGTTAATAATGAGCAGTTCTTC. Encoded protein: CASRGIAGVNNEQFF.

The rearrangement joins TRBV30 to TRBJ1-4; the D gene is possibly TRBD1 (5 bases). The CDR3 consists of 17 residues. Germline V gives CDR1 GTSNPN, CDR2 SVGIG (reference sequence). V was pared by 0 bases and J by 8 bases, with 22 bases between. Here the CDR3 DNA reads TGTGCCTGGAGTGTACCTCGCCCGGGGGATCGGGGAGAAAAACTGTTTTTT. Amino acids: CAWSVPRPGDRGEKLFF. Using reference TRBV30 and TRBJ1-4 for the parts outside the CDR3, the full variable domain is SQTIHQWPATLVQPVGSPLSLECTVEGTSNPNLYWYRQAAGRGLQLLFYSVGIGQISSEVPQNLSASRPQDRQFILSSKKLLLSDSGFYLCAWSVPRPGDRGEKLFFGSGTQLSVL.

The chain carries TRBV7-8 and TRBJ1-2, with D tentatively TRBD1 (5 bases). V lost 5 bases and J 1 base, leaving 11 bases between the germline ends. The V gene's germline CDR1 is SGHVS and CDR2 FQNEAQ. The CDR3 is 14 amino acids. Written as DNA, the CDR3 is TGTGCCAGCAGCGGGACGGGACTTAACTATGGCTACACCTTC. Its protein product is CASSGTGLNYGYTF.

The V and J genes are TRBV19 and TRBJ2-1; 12 nucleotides line up with TRBD1. The CDR3 length is 16 residues. The V gene's germline CDR1 is LNHDA and CDR2 SQIVND (reference sequence). Trimming removed 2 bases from V and 7 bases from J; junction bases left unmatched: 6. The chain's CDR3 is CASSISGQGAWNEQFF. The CDR3 nucleotides read TGTGCCAGTAGTATATCGGGACAGGGGGCCTGGAATGAGCAGTTCTTC.

J is TRBJ2-7 and V is TRBV27; possibly TRBD1 for D (6 bases). This CDR3 is 13 amino acids long. Trimming took off 2 bases at V and 5 bases at J, with 10 bases between the two ends. Germline V CDR1 and CDR2: MNHEY, SMNVEV (reference sequence). The CDR3 region has the DNA TGTGCCAGCAGTTTAACAGGGCGCCACGAGCAGTACTTC. As protein: CASSLTGRHEQYF.

V is TRBV18 and J is TRBJ1-1; D is undetermined. This CDR3 spans 13 amino acids. Germline loops: CDR1 KGHSH, CDR2 LQKENI. Trimming removed 4 bases at V and 2 bases at J, with 8 bases between. This CDR3 is CASSRAENTEAFF. In nucleotides, the CDR3 is TGTGCCAGCTCACGTGCAGAAAACACTGAAGCTTTCTTT.

The chain is built from TRBV2 and TRBJ2-1; possibly TRBD1 for D (5 bases). The CDR3 runs to 16 residues. Germline loops: CDR1 SNHLY, CDR2 FYNNEI. V lost 7 bases, J lost 4 bases, and 20 bases lay in between. CDR3 in DNA: TGTGCCAGCACAGGACACGGGTACCAATCTTACAATGAGCAGTTCTTC. Protein product: CASTGHGYQSYNEQFF.

The CDR3 is CASKFQDQLGQGNYGYTF. The CDR3 DNA sequence: TGTGCCAGCAAGTTTCAAGACCAATTAGGACAGGGGAACTATGGCTACACCTTC. V usage is TRBV28 and J usage is TRBJ1-2, with 9 bases lining up with TRBD1. The CDR3 runs to 18 residues. The J segment lost 2 bases and the V segment lost 7 bases, leaving 17 bases of the junction unmatched. Per the germline V gene, CDR1 is MDHEN and CDR2 is SYDVKM.

This clone was picked up one time. The V call is TRBV21-1, the J call TRBJ2-2; TRBD2 reflects the table's D call only, with no check against the DNA. TRBV21-1 is classified as a pseudogene. The CDR3 runs to 18 residues. CDR3 DNA: TGTGCCAGCAGCAAAGACGGGACTAGCCCATCGAACACCGGGGAGCTGTTTTTT. It encodes CASSKDGTSPSNTGELFF.

V usage is TRBV25-1 and J usage is TRBJ2-7; the D gene is possibly TRBD2 (7 bases). The germline V gene encodes CDR1 MGHDK and CDR2 SYGVNS. Trimming left V 4 bases short and J 5 bases short, with 18 bases between. This CDR3 has 15 residues. CDR3 DNA: TGTGCCAGCAGTGGAGGGGGGGTGAGGGAAAACGAGCAGTACTTC. This translates into CASSGGGVRENEQYF.